These 24 T cell receptor beta chains came from one sample sequenced in a study of cytomegalovirus exposure and HLA in healthy donors. Vbeta (60) and Jbeta (13) primers were used in the PCR. Only in-frame clones appear in the TCRdb table, and some are missing; sequencing was by immunoSEQ multiplex PCR. The sample carries 150,000 to 200,000 clones, under 90% recorded once. Sequencing was carried out using PBMCs. The receptor set was obtained from a man between 18 and 29 years old in good health and CMV-seronegative.

The genes are TRBV5-6 and TRBJ2-5; tentative D call: TRBD1 (6 bases). The CDR3 loop spans 13 amino acids. Trimming cost V 2 bases and J 5 bases, with 10 bases left between them. The germline CDR1 and CDR2 sequences are SGHDT and YYEEEE. CDR3 loop: CASSFTGSETQYF. CDR3 in DNA: TGTGCCAGCAGCTTTACAGGGTCCGAGACCCAGTACTTC.

The J gene is TRBJ1-6, the V gene TRBV4-1; 12 nucleotides align to TRBD1. Germline V CDR1 and CDR2: MGHRA, YSYEKL. V was clipped by 7 bases and J by 9 bases; unmatched bases: 10. This CDR3 is built from 16 residues. CDR3 coding DNA: TGCGCCAGCATCTCAGAGCTGGGACAGGGGGCTTCACCCCTCCACTTT. It specifies CASISELGQGASPLHF.

The chain is built from TRBV7-2 and TRBJ2-7; the match to TRBD2 covers 10 bases. The CDR3 extends over 15 amino acids. V lost 5 bases to trimming and J lost 6 bases; unmatched junction nucleotides: 10. Germline V gene data show CDR1 as SGHTA and CDR2 as FQGNSA. CDR3 sequence (DNA): TGTGCCAGCAGCCCGCCTAGCGGGAGTTACATCGAGCAGTACTTC. It specifies CASSPPSGSYIEQYF.

This clone was seen just once. The genes are TRBV6-5 and TRBJ1-1, with D maybe TRBD1 (5 bases). The germline gives CDR1 MNHEY, CDR2 SVGAGI. This CDR3 is 16 amino acids long. Trimming cost V 2 bases and J 7 bases, with 20 bases left between them. CDR3 residues: CASSYLKTRDEFEAFF. CDR3 nucleotides: TGTGCCAGCAGTTACCTAAAGACTAGGGACGAATTTGAAGCTTTCTTT.

The rearrangement links TRBV9 to TRBJ1-1; TRBD1 is a possible D gene (6 bases). V gave up 4 bases and J gave up 3 bases, with 13 bases separating them. The CDR3 consists of 14 residues. Per germline, CDR1 SGDLS and CDR2 YYNGEE. The CDR3 sequence: CASSTLDSHTEAFF. For the CDR3, the DNA is TGTGCCAGCAGCACCTTGGACAGCCACACTGAAGCTTTCTTT.

This chain uses TRBV9 with TRBJ2-1, with 8 bases identical to TRBD2. V shed 0 bases, J shed 16 bases, and the junction held 6 bases outside the gene matches. Germline V gene lookup returns CDR1 SGDLS and CDR2 YYNGEE. This CDR3 region has 12 residues. The CDR3 sequence: CASSVDSGTQFF. The CDR3 nucleotides are TGTGCCAGCAGCGTAGATAGCGGGACTCAATTCTTC.

In this sample, this clone turned up a few times. This rearrangement joins TRBV6-5 to TRBJ1-1; D ambiguous. The CDR3 has 13 amino acids. Germline CDR1 MNHEY, CDR2 SVGAGI. V lost 3 bases and J 3 bases, leaving 8 bases between the germline ends. CDR3 coding DNA: TGTGCCAGCAGTTATGGTGGAGACACTGAAGCTTTCTTT. As protein: CASSYGGDTEAFF.

The rearrangement uses TRBV7-6 and TRBJ2-5, with no clear D. Germline lookup yields CDR1 SGHVS and CDR2 FNYEAQ. This CDR3 comprises 13 residues. Trimming pared 5 bases from V and 2 bases from J, leaving 9 bases between. The CDR3 protein is CASSPRLQETQYF. CDR3 nucleotides: TGTGCCAGCAGCCCTCGTTTACAAGAGACCCAGTACTTC.

In its sample, this clone was seen once. V usage is TRBV25-1 and J usage is TRBJ2-5; a possible D gene is TRBD2 (6 bases). The CDR3 spans 15 residues. Per germline, CDR1 MGHDK and CDR2 SYGVNS. Trimming shortened V by 6 bases and J by 0 bases, and 14 bases separated the two germline ends. This CDR3 reads CASSRARDYQETQYF. CDR3 nucleotide sequence: TGTGCCAGCAGCAGAGCCAGGGACTACCAAGAGACCCAGTACTTC. The entire variable domain, with the rest obtained from reference TRBV25-1 and TRBJ2-5, is as follows: EADIYQTPRYLVIGTGKKITLECSQTMGHDKMYWYQQDPGMELHLIHYSYGVNSTEKGDLSSESTVSRIRTEHFPLTLESARPSHTSQYLCASSRARDYQETQYFGPGTRLLVL.

This chain links TRBV11-2 with TRBJ1-3, with TRBD1 matching 10 bases. Germline values: CDR1 SGHAT, CDR2 FQNNGV. This CDR3 comprises 15 residues. The V segment lost 5 bases and the J segment 3 bases; nucleotides outside the gene matches: 4. The CDR3 sequence: CASSRQGAHGNTIYF. In DNA, the CDR3 is TGTGCCAGCAGCAGACAGGGGGCGCATGGAAACACCATATATTTT.

The chain recombines TRBV15 with TRBJ2-5; 7 bases line up with TRBD1. Trimming at V came to 4 bases and at J to 5 bases, leaving 7 bases not matched to a gene. This CDR3 contains 14 residues. Germline lookup yields CDR1 LNHNV and CDR2 YYDKDF (reference sequence). In DNA, the CDR3 is TGTGCCACCAGCAAAGGACAGGCTCGGGAGACCCAGTACTTC. Its protein is CATSKGQARETQYF. Based on the CDR3 plus reference TRBV15 and TRBJ2-5, the full variable domain is DAMVIQNPRYQVTQFGKPVTLSCSQTLNHNVMYWYQQKSSQAPKLLFHYYDKDFNNEADTPDNFQSRRPNTSFCFLDIRSPGLGDTAMYLCATSKGQARETQYFGPGTRLLVL.

This clone was seen a few times. The V call is TRBV4-1, the J call TRBJ1-1; D is unresolved. V lost 4 bases to trimming and J lost 1 base, with 10 bases between them. The CDR3 has 14 residues. Per the germline V gene, CDR1 is MGHRA and CDR2 is YSYEKL. The CDR3 loop reads CASSLTVSNTEAFF. CDR3 DNA: TGCGCCAGCAGCCTTACAGTCTCGAACACTGAAGCTTTCTTT.

This clone was seen a handful of times. This chain connects TRBV29-1 to TRBJ1-1; tentatively, D is TRBD1 (6 bases). This CDR3 spans 14 amino acids. Trimming shortened V by 4 bases and J by 1 base, and 13 bases separated the two germline ends. Per germline, CDR1 SQVTM and CDR2 ANQGSEA. The CDR3 region is CSVVRGARNTEAFF. The DNA of the CDR3 is TGCAGCGTTGTCAGGGGCGCAAGGAACACTGAAGCTTTCTTT.

V usage is TRBV4-1 and J usage is TRBJ2-5; 8 nucleotides agree with TRBD2. V shed 1 base, J shed 4 bases, and the junction held 8 bases outside the gene matches. CDR1 is MGHRA and CDR2 is YSYEKL in the germline V gene. The CDR3 runs to 16 residues. The CDR3 is CASSQGGSGGLETQYF. The CDR3 region has the DNA TGCGCCAGCAGCCAAGGGGGAAGCGGGGGATTAGAGACCCAGTACTTC.

The chain carries TRBV2 and TRBJ2-5; the match to TRBD1 covers 8 bases. CDR3 length: 13 amino acids. After removal of 5 bases from V and 5 bases from J, the junction contained 4 bases not matched to a gene. The germline CDR1 and CDR2 sequences are SNHLY and FYNNEI. CDR3 nucleotide sequence: TGTGCCAGCAGTTCGGACAGGGTGGAGACCCAGTACTTC. It yields the protein CASSSDRVETQYF.

A remark on this clone: An end of the junction differs from the germline gene, which may be a read error. The rearrangement joins TRBV7-2 to TRBJ1-1; D not resolved. This CDR3 spans 13 amino acids. CDR1 and CDR2 from the germline V gene are SGHTA and FQGNSA. This CDR3 reads CASGLNPRYEAFF. In DNA form, the CDR3 reads TGTGCCAGCGGCTTAAATCCGCGGTATGAAGCTTTCTTT.

This chain links TRBV21-1 with TRBJ1-2. TRBV21-1 is described as a pseudogene. The CDR3 has 13 amino acids. CDR3 protein: CASKIIRGYGYTF. CDR3 in DNA: TGTGCCAGCAAGATAATACGGGGCTATGGCTACACCTTC.

The chain recombines TRBV29-1 with TRBJ1-2; TRBD1 matches at 7 bases. This CDR3 contains 12 residues. Germline V gene data show CDR1 as SQVTM and CDR2 as ANQGSEA. V shed 7 bases and J 8 bases; nucleotides not matched to a gene: 10. The CDR3 spells CSGRDSDFGYTF. CDR3 sequence (DNA): TGCAGCGGTCGGGACAGCGACTTCGGCTACACCTTC.

The chain combines TRBV14 with TRBJ2-7, with D possibly matching TRBD1 (6 bases). Germline V gene data show CDR1 as SGHDN and CDR2 as FVKESK. The CDR3 consists of 15 residues. The V gene lost 2 bases and the J gene lost 4 bases, with 15 bases spanning the gap. The CDR3 reads CASSQISRGWYEQYF. The CDR3 DNA is TGTGCCAGCAGCCAAATCTCCAGGGGTTGGTACGAGCAGTACTTC.

The chain joins TRBV11-2 to TRBJ2-5, with 9 bases aligning to TRBD2. The CDR3 has 16 amino acids. Germline CDR1 and CDR2: SGHAT and FQNNGV. V shed 2 bases and J 2 bases; nucleotides not matched to a gene: 6. CDR3 nucleotide sequence: TGTGCCAGCAGCTTATTCGTGCTAGCGGGGCAAGAGACCCAGTACTTC. Its translation: CASSLFVLAGQETQYF.

In this sample, this clone turned up a few times. The chain employs TRBV5-5 and TRBJ2-1; 7 nucleotides match TRBD2. The J segment lost 2 bases and the V segment lost 2 bases, leaving 1 base of the junction unmatched. The CDR3 runs to 14 residues. Germline V lookup: CDR1 SGHKS, CDR2 YYEKEE (reference sequence). CDR3 DNA sequence: TGTGCCAGCAGCTTTGGACTAGCCTACAATGAGCAGTTCTTC. The encoded protein is CASSFGLAYNEQFF.

The chain links TRBV13 to TRBJ2-3; 7 bases agree with TRBD1. V lost 2 bases to trimming and J lost 1 base; unmatched junction nucleotides: 3. The CDR3 is made up of 15 amino acids. Germline CDR1 and CDR2: PRHDT and FYEKMQ (reference sequence). The CDR3 reads CASSLNRGRTDTQYF. The CDR3 nucleotides read TGTGCCAGCAGCTTAAACAGGGGTCGCACAGATACGCAGTATTTT. Based on the CDR3 plus reference TRBV13 and TRBJ2-3, the full variable domain is AAGVIQSPRHLIKEKRETATLKCYPIPRHDTVYWYQQGPGQDPQFLISFYEKMQSDKGSIPDRFSAQQFSDYHSELNMSSLELGDSALYFCASSLNRGRTDTQYFGPGTRLTVL.

The chain recombines TRBV27 with TRBJ2-1; 11 nucleotides agree with TRBD2. With 9 bases clipped from V and 6 bases from J, the junction kept 10 bases outside the gene matches. The CDR3 sequence is 15 residues long. Germline V gene data show CDR1 as MNHEY and CDR2 as SMNVEV (reference sequence). CDR3 protein: CASSLTSGIFNEQFF. CDR3 bases: TGTGCCAGTAGCTTGACTAGCGGGATATTCAATGAGCAGTTCTTC.

CDR3: CASSPQLSTGELFF. CDR3 bases: TGCGCCAGCAGCCCACAGCTTTCCACCGGGGAGCTGTTTTTT. The genes are TRBV4-3 and TRBJ2-2; D unclear. Between the trimmed V and J ends, which lost 4 bases and 4 bases, there was a span of 10 bases. CDR3 length equals 14 residues. CDR1 is LGHNA and CDR2 is YSLEER in the germline V gene.